The 27 T cell receptor beta chains below come from one sample, sequenced in a study of blood T cell repertoires in COVID-19. This table comes from immunoSEQ multiplex PCR, and its TCRdb copy is limited to in-frame clones, with some not included. The data show approximately 210,000 clones, 80% to 90% seen once. The sequenced sample consisted of peripheral blood. The receptors shown here come from a young man who had recovered from COVID-19.

The chain employs TRBV7-8 and TRBJ1-1, with D possibly matching TRBD1 (6 bases). V was cut by 4 bases and J by 5 bases, with 11 bases left in between. CDR1 and CDR2 (germline): SGHVS, FQNEAQ. The CDR3 spans 13 residues. The DNA of the CDR3 is TGTGCCAGCAGCTCGCAGGGGAATACTGAAGCTTTCTTT. Protein sequence: CASSSQGNTEAFF. The full variable domain, its missing parts supplied by reference TRBV7-8 and TRBJ1-1, is GAGVSQSPRYKVAKRGQDVALRCDPISGHVSLFWYQQALGQGPEFLTYFQNEAQLDKSGLPSDRFFAERPEGSVSTLKIQRTQQEDSAVYLCASSSQGNTEAFFGQGTRLTVV.

V is TRBV24-1 and J is TRBJ2-5, with TRBD1 matching 7 bases. The V gene's germline CDR1 is KGHDR and CDR2 SFDVKD. The CDR3 is 17 amino acids. The V segment lost 0 bases and the J segment 1 base; nucleotides outside the gene matches: 7. The CDR3 bases are TGTGCCACCAGTGATTTGGCCGGGACAGTAACCCAAGAGACCCAGTACTTC. Protein product: CATSDLAGTVTQETQYF.

The CDR3 reads CASTYGDNEQFF. The CDR3 region has the DNA TGTGCCAGTACCTACGGGGACAATGAGCAGTTCTTC. The V gene is TRBV19, the J gene TRBJ2-1; D is possibly TRBD2 (5 bases). Deletions cut 7 bases from V and 5 bases from J, with 9 bases between. The germline CDR1 and CDR2 sequences are LNHDA and SQIVND (reference sequence). The CDR3 sequence is 12 residues long.

The gene calls are TRBV10-1 and TRBJ2-3; D is possibly TRBD2 (6 bases). Trimming removed 2 bases from V and 3 bases from J, with 6 bases in between. CDR1 and CDR2 from the germline V gene are WNHNN and SYGVQD (reference sequence). This CDR3 comprises 13 residues. The CDR3 region has the DNA TGCGCCAGCAGTGAGCGGGGGACAGATACGCAGTATTTT. Protein: CASSERGTDTQYF.

This clone was counted a single time. V is TRBV6-5 and J is TRBJ1-1; the D gene is possibly TRBD1 (6 bases). This CDR3 has 13 amino acids. The ends were cut back, 7 bases at V and 3 bases at J, with 12 bases in the middle. Germline-derived CDR1 and CDR2 are MNHEY and SVGAGI. Here the CDR3 reads CASTGGGDTEAFF. The CDR3 DNA is TGTGCCAGCACCGGAGGGGGGGACACTGAAGCTTTCTTT.

The sample holds a few counts of this clone. The rearrangement links TRBV10-3 to TRBJ1-3; a possible D gene is TRBD1 (5 bases). The CDR3 spans 17 residues. V dropped 2 bases and J dropped 0 bases, with 14 bases sitting between them. The germline V gene has CDR1 ENHRY and CDR2 SYGVKD. CDR3 protein: CAISEPMGGNSGNTIYF. The CDR3 nucleotides read TGTGCCATCAGTGAGCCTATGGGGGGGAACTCTGGAAACACCATATATTTT.

Here the CDR3 reads CASSPWAGVETGELFF. CDR3 nucleotide sequence: TGTGCCAGCAGTCCCTGGGCGGGGGTGGAGACCGGGGAGCTGTTTTTT. The chain recombines TRBV27 with TRBJ2-2; 7 bases map to TRBD2. Germline V gene sequence: CDR1 MNHEY, CDR2 SMNVEV (reference sequence). The CDR3 has 16 amino acids. The trim removed 5 bases at V and 5 bases at J, leaving 11 bases unmatched.

The V gene is TRBV6-5, the J gene TRBJ1-1, with 8 bases that match TRBD1. Germline lookup yields CDR1 MNHEY and CDR2 SVGAGI. This CDR3 comprises 15 residues. V lost 2 bases and J lost 3; bases outside the gene matches: 5. Written as DNA, the CDR3 is TGTGCCAGCAGTTACCGGGACAGGTGGGACACTGAAGCTTTCTTT. Its protein is CASSYRDRWDTEAFF.

Written as DNA, the CDR3 is TGTGCCAGCAGCCCCGCACAGGATGGCTACACCTTC. Protein: CASSPAQDGYTF. The V and J genes are TRBV7-9 and TRBJ1-2; a possible D gene is TRBD1 (5 bases). V lost 5 bases and J 6 bases, leaving 10 bases between the germline ends. Germline lookup yields CDR1 SEHNR and CDR2 FQNEAQ (reference sequence). This CDR3 contains 12 residues. The complete variable domain, with remaining parts taken from reference TRBV7-9 and TRBJ1-2, reads DTGVSQNPRHKITKRGQNVTFRCDPISEHNRLYWYRQTLGQGPEFLTYFQNEAQLEKSRLLSDRFSAERPKGSFSTLEIQRTEQGDSAMYLCASSPAQDGYTFGSGTRLTVV.

The V and J genes are TRBV7-2 and TRBJ2-2; 8 bases align to TRBD2. V lost 1 base, J lost 2 bases, and 3 bases stayed unmatched. Germline values: CDR1 SGHTA, CDR2 FQGNSA. This CDR3 spans 16 amino acids. CDR3 bases: TGTGCCAGCAGCTTAGTTGCGGGGGGCAACACCGGGGAGCTGTTTTTT. Translating it yields CASSLVAGGNTGELFF.

CDR3 nucleotides: TGTGCCAGCAGCTCGCTACAGGGTACGCAGTATTTT. It codes for CASSSLQGTQYF. This chain links TRBV5-4 with TRBJ2-3, with D perhaps matching TRBD1 (6 bases). The CDR3 length is 12 residues. Trimming left V 3 bases short and J 8 bases short, with 10 bases between. Germline V CDR1 and CDR2: SGHNT, YYREEE (reference sequence).

The chain joins TRBV6-5 to TRBJ1-3, with D unresolved. The V end lost 0 bases, the J end lost 0 bases, and 9 bases lay between the germline ends. The CDR3 length is 16 residues. Germline V gene lookup returns CDR1 MNHEY and CDR2 SVGAGI. CDR3 DNA: TGTGCCAGCAGTTACTCGACTGCACCCTCTGGAAACACCATATATTTT. Protein: CASSYSTAPSGNTIYF.

The gene calls are TRBV9 and TRBJ1-4; no reliable D call. The CDR3 is 15 residues long. V was pared by 1 base and J by 0 bases, with 7 bases between. CDR1 and CDR2 (germline): SGDLS, YYNGEE. The CDR3 bases are TGTGCCAGCAGCGTACAAAGCACAACTAATGAAAAACTGTTTTTT. Protein product: CASSVQSTTNEKLFF.

Of note for this clone: A read error may account for a junction end that differs from germline. V and J are TRBV5-1 and TRBJ1-2, with TRBD1 as a possible D gene (6 bases). There are 15 residues in the CDR3. Per the germline V gene, CDR1 is SGHRS and CDR2 is YFSETQ. For the CDR3, the DNA is TGCGCCAGCAGCGACCCCCGGGACACCTATTATGGCTATACCTTC. Translating it yields CASSDPRDTYYGYTF.

The V and J genes are TRBV7-8 and TRBJ1-2, with a weak D call TRBD1 (5 bases). The V gene's germline CDR1 is SGHVS and CDR2 FQNEAQ. The CDR3 is 15 amino acids. Trimming stripped 7 bases from V and 7 bases from J, with 22 bases between. The CDR3 nucleotides read TGTGCCAGCAACCCTCGTGGGGAAGGGACTTCTGGCTACACCTTC. Translated: CASNPRGEGTSGYTF.

The chain combines TRBV10-3 with TRBJ2-1, with TRBD1 identical over 7 bases. Germline CDR1 and CDR2: ENHRY and SYGVKD. There are 16 residues in the CDR3. The J segment lost 2 bases and the V segment lost 2 bases, leaving 6 bases of the junction unmatched. This CDR3 reads CAISEAGQEPYNEQFF. The CDR3, as DNA: TGTGCCATCAGTGAGGCTGGACAGGAGCCCTACAATGAGCAGTTCTTC.

The V and J genes are TRBV4-3 and TRBJ1-2; D remains unclear. Looked up from germline, CDR1 is LGHNA and CDR2 is YSLEER. The CDR3 loop spans 14 amino acids. Between the trimmed V and J ends, which lost 0 bases and 3 bases, there was a span of 8 bases. CDR3 coding DNA: TGCGCCAGCAGCCAAGATGAGGGTCACTATGGCTACACCTTC. Translation gives CASSQDEGHYGYTF.

CDR3 protein: CASSDGLAREQFF. As DNA, the CDR3 is TGTGCCAGCAGCGACGGACTAGCGCGGGAGCAGTTCTTC. The rearrangement uses TRBV12-1 and TRBJ2-1; the D call in the table, TRBD2, was not verified against the DNA. TRBV12-1 counts as a pseudogene. The CDR3 loop spans 13 amino acids.

The chain couples TRBV5-1 to TRBJ2-3, with D possibly being TRBD2 (6 bases). The CDR3 is 14 residues long. The V gene lost 4 bases and the J gene lost 2 bases, with 11 bases spanning the gap. CDR1 is SGHRS and CDR2 is YFSETQ in the germline V gene. The CDR3 loop is CASSPGGTTDTQYF. The CDR3 coding sequence is TGCGCCAGCAGCCCCGGGGGAACCACAGATACGCAGTATTTT.

The rearrangement uses TRBV12-3 or TRBV12-4 and TRBJ2-7; 7 bases line up with TRBD2. V was clipped by 6 bases and J by 4 bases; unmatched bases: 6. CDR3 length: 13 residues. In DNA, the CDR3 is TGTGCCAGCAGAGCGGGACGGAAGTACGAGCAGTACTTC. Translating gives CASRAGRKYEQYF.

The J gene is TRBJ2-3, the V gene TRBV7-9; TRBD2 aligns across 11 bases. With V trimmed by 5 bases and J by 5 bases, 6 bases remained unmatched. The CDR3 contains 15 residues. CDR1 and CDR2 (germline): SEHNR, FQNEAQ (reference sequence). The CDR3 here is CASSPIAGGEDTQYF. CDR3 coding DNA: TGTGCCAGCAGCCCAATAGCGGGGGGGGAAGATACGCAGTATTTT.

V is TRBV19 and J is TRBJ1-2, with D tentatively TRBD1 (6 bases). V shed 7 bases and J shed 5 bases, with 20 bases lying between them. This CDR3 is 15 amino acids long. CDR1 and CDR2 from the germline V gene are LNHDA and SQIVND (reference sequence). CDR3 in amino acids: CASKNFGAGVYGYTF. Written as DNA, the CDR3 is TGTGCCAGTAAAAACTTCGGGGCAGGGGTTTATGGCTACACCTTC.

V gene TRBV6-5 combines with J gene TRBJ2-7; 9 bases line up with TRBD1. CDR3 length: 14 residues. Trimming took 6 bases from V and 4 from J; bases not matched to a gene: 7. Germline V CDR1 and CDR2: MNHEY, SVGAGI. The chain's CDR3 is CASRSGQGPYEQYF. CDR3 nucleotides: TGTGCCAGCAGATCCGGACAGGGGCCGTACGAGCAGTACTTC.

The chain recombines TRBV7-6 with TRBJ2-1; D unresolved. V was trimmed by 1 base and J by 0 bases, leaving 10 bases between them. In germline, CDR1 is SGHVS, CDR2 FNYEAQ. This CDR3 is 16 amino acids long. The chain's CDR3 is CASSLVAASSYNEQFF. DNA of the CDR3: TGTGCCAGCAGCTTAGTTGCGGCGAGCTCCTACAATGAGCAGTTCTTC.

V and J are TRBV9 and TRBJ1-3; D remains unclear. The germline gives CDR1 SGDLS, CDR2 YYNGEE. With 1 base removed from V and 1 base from J, the gap between germline ends came to 18 bases. The length of the CDR3 is 18 residues. CDR3 sequence: CASSVNWVRGPSGNTIYF. The DNA for the CDR3 is TGTGCCAGCAGCGTAAATTGGGTTCGCGGCCCTTCTGGAAACACCATATATTTT.

The chain uses TRBV7-6 and TRBJ1-3; maybe TRBD1 (6 bases). The germline V gene has CDR1 SGHVS and CDR2 FNYEAQ. The germline V and J ends were trimmed by 8 bases and 2 bases, with 16 bases remaining between them. The CDR3 covers 15 residues. CDR3 residues: CASLMTDRAGNTIYF. The CDR3 DNA reads TGTGCCAGCCTCATGACGGACAGAGCTGGAAACACCATATATTTT. The full variable domain, rest sourced from reference TRBV7-6 and TRBJ1-3, is GAGVSQSPRYKVTKRGQDVALRCDPISGHVSLYWYRQALGQGPEFLTYFNYEAQQDKSGLPNDRFSAERPEGSISTLTIQRTEQRDSAMYRCASLMTDRAGNTIYFGEGSWLTVV.

The chain carries TRBV9 and TRBJ2-7, with 8 bases aligning to TRBD1. This CDR3 has 16 amino acids. V trimming: 6 bases; J trimming: 3 bases; junction bases outside the gene matches: 14. Germline CDR1 and CDR2: SGDLS and YYNGEE. The chain's CDR3 is CASTFPPDRVIYEQYF. The CDR3 DNA sequence: TGTGCCAGCACTTTCCCCCCGGACAGGGTGATCTACGAGCAGTACTTC.